The next 18 T cell receptor beta chains were all read from a single sample in a study of control samples from healthy donors and cancer patients. Assay used: immunoSEQ multiplex PCR; TCRdb lists only in-frame clones, some missing. The sample lists some 49,000 clones; around nine tenths were seen once. The sample comprised PBMCs. These receptor sequences come from a man aged 30 to 45 with colorectal cancer.

This chain uses TRBV11-2 with TRBJ2-7; 8 bases align to TRBD2. The CDR3 has 13 amino acids. V lost 1 base, J lost 7 bases, and 3 bases stayed unmatched. The germline gives CDR1 SGHAT, CDR2 FQNNGV. The CDR3 here is CASSLVGTSEQYF. CDR3 coding DNA: TGTGCCAGCAGCTTAGTGGGGACTAGTGAGCAGTACTTC.

The rearrangement joins TRBV10-1 to TRBJ1-2; 8 bases fit TRBD1. Germline loops: CDR1 WNHNN, CDR2 SYGVQD (reference sequence). The CDR3 contains 16 residues. The V gene end was trimmed by 0 bases and the J gene end by 0 bases; junction bases not matched to a gene: 3. The CDR3 nucleotides read TGCGCCAGCAGTGAGTCGAAGACAGGGGCTAACTATGGCTACACCTTC. As protein: CASSESKTGANYGYTF.

The rearrangement uses TRBV6-1 and TRBJ1-2; D remains ambiguous. The CDR3 has 16 amino acids. Germline V gene sequence: CDR1 MNHNS, CDR2 SASEGT. V dropped 4 bases and J dropped 5 bases, with 20 bases sitting between them. CDR3 bases: TGTGCCAGCAGTGGAACCCGGGCTCCGCTTCTTTATGGCTACACCTTC. Residues: CASSGTRAPLLYGYTF.

The genes are TRBV29-1 and TRBJ1-1; D is ambiguous. Germline V gene data show CDR1 as SQVTM and CDR2 as ANQGSEA. This CDR3 is 14 amino acids long. V lost 3 bases and J lost 0, with 11 bases in between. Written as DNA, the CDR3 is TGCAGCGTTGAGGGAGACGGGATGAACACTGAAGCTTTCTTT. Its protein is CSVEGDGMNTEAFF. Drawing the rest from reference TRBV29-1 and TRBJ1-1, the complete variable domain is SAVISQKPSRDICQRGTSLTIQCQVDSQVTMMFWYRQQPGQSLTLIATANQGSEATYESGFVIDKFPISRPNLTFSTLTVSNMSPEDSSIYLCSVEGDGMNTEAFFGQGTRLTVV.

The chain has TRBV4-3 and TRBJ1-5, with D uncertain. The germline V gene has CDR1 LGHNA and CDR2 YSLEER. V lost 6 bases and J lost 0, with 12 bases in between. The CDR3 consists of 15 residues. Here the CDR3 reads CASSQTHPSNQPQHF. The DNA for the CDR3 is TGCGCCAGCAGTCAAACACACCCTAGCAATCAGCCCCAGCATTTT.

V and J are TRBV2 and TRBJ2-2; maybe TRBD2 (6 bases). V lost 7 bases and J 3 bases, leaving 21 bases between the germline ends. The CDR3 runs to 17 residues. Germline V gene data show CDR1 as SNHLY and CDR2 as FYNNEI. CDR3 sequence reads: CASTPGAGRPHTGELFF. In DNA, the CDR3 is TGTGCCAGCACTCCTGGGGCGGGGCGCCCGCACACCGGGGAGCTGTTTTTT.

This chain connects TRBV5-4 to TRBJ1-2; 8 bases agree with TRBD1. Germline CDR1 is SGHNT and CDR2 is YYREEE (reference sequence). This CDR3 comprises 13 residues. J gave up 5 bases and V 4 bases, and 4 bases lay outside the gene matches. The CDR3 loop is CASSLDREYGYTF. Written as DNA, the CDR3 is TGTGCCAGCAGCCTGGACAGGGAGTATGGCTACACCTTC. The variable domain in full, with the rest retrieved from reference TRBV5-4 and TRBJ1-2, is ETGVTQSPTHLIKTRGQQVTLRCSSQSGHNTVSWYQQALGQGPQFIFQYYREEENGRGNFPPRFSGLQFPNYSSELNVNALELDDSALYLCASSLDREYGYTFGSGTRLTVV.

The chain is built from TRBV10-3 and TRBJ2-7; no definite D call. Trimming removed 0 bases from V and 0 bases from J, with 9 bases in between. CDR1 ENHRY and CDR2 SYGVKD come from the germline V gene. The CDR3 consists of 15 residues. CDR3 sequence: CAISESPVISYEQYF. The CDR3 DNA is TGTGCCATCAGTGAGTCGCCCGTGATCTCCTACGAGCAGTACTTC.

The chain carries TRBV5-1 and TRBJ1-4; D possibly corresponds to TRBD1 (5 bases). CDR3 length equals 14 residues. Germline CDR1 and CDR2: SGHRS and YFSETQ. V shed 1 base and J shed 8 bases, with 12 bases lying between them. CDR3 sequence: CASSLTSQAEKLFF. DNA of the CDR3: TGCGCCAGCAGCTTGACGTCACAGGCCGAAAAACTGTTTTTT. The full variable domain, in which reference TRBV5-1 and TRBJ1-4 provide the parts outside the CDR3, is KAGVTQTPRYLIKTRGQQVTLSCSPISGHRSVSWYQQTPGQGLQFLFEYFSETQRNKGNFPGRFSGRQFSNSRSEMNVSTLELGDSALYLCASSLTSQAEKLFFGSGTQLSVL.

V and J are TRBV5-4 and TRBJ2-1; TRBD2 is a possible D gene (5 bases). This CDR3 is 16 amino acids long. The V gene lost 4 bases and the J gene lost 1 base, with 15 bases spanning the gap. CDR1 and CDR2 (germline): SGHNT, YYREEE (reference sequence). Written as DNA, the CDR3 is TGTGCCAGCAGCACCAACTCCGGGAAGTCCTACAATGAGCAGTTCTTC. Translated, it gives CASSTNSGKSYNEQFF.

The chain joins TRBV13 to TRBJ1-1; D not resolved. Looked up from germline, CDR1 is PRHDT and CDR2 is FYEKMQ (reference sequence). Trimming removed 0 bases from V and 0 bases from J, with 5 bases in between. The CDR3 sequence is 14 residues long. The CDR3 loop reads CASSLGTLNTEAFF. For the CDR3, the DNA is TGTGCCAGCAGCTTAGGGACACTGAACACTGAAGCTTTCTTT.

The sample holds one count of this clone. CDR3 DNA: TGTGCCAGCAGTTACTACCGGGGAGCCTACGAGCAGTACTTC. Amino acids: CASSYYRGAYEQYF. This chain uses TRBV6-5 with TRBJ2-7; maybe TRBD2 (5 bases). CDR1 is MNHEY and CDR2 is SVGAGI in the germline V gene. V shed 1 base and J shed 2 bases, with 9 bases lying between them. This CDR3 region has 14 residues.

The chain employs TRBV19 and TRBJ2-2; D uncertain. This CDR3 has 15 amino acids. Germline values: CDR1 LNHDA, CDR2 SQIVND (reference sequence). Trimming removed 1 base from V and 8 bases from J, with 14 bases in between. The CDR3: CASSIAAGTPGELFF. In nucleotides, the CDR3 is TGTGCCAGTAGTATAGCGGCAGGCACACCAGGGGAGCTGTTTTTT.

The CDR3: CASSHRGYHSYEQYV. In DNA form, the CDR3 reads TGTGCCAGCAGCCACAGGGGGTACCACTCCTACGAGCAGTACGTC. The V call is TRBV6-5, the J call TRBJ2-7; 8 bases line up with TRBD1. Trimming took 6 bases from V and 0 from J; bases not matched to a gene: 7. The CDR3 contains 15 residues. Germline V gene sequence: CDR1 MNHEY, CDR2 SVGAGI.

The genes are TRBV21-1 and TRBJ2-7; the table's TRBD1 call for D was not verified on the DNA. TRBV21-1 constitutes a pseudogene. The CDR3 totals 15 residues. The CDR3 loop is CASSKKGDRANEQYF. Written as DNA, the CDR3 is TGTGCCAGCAGCAAAAAGGGGGACAGGGCGAACGAGCAGTACTTC.

The chain combines TRBV28 with TRBJ2-7; perhaps TRBD2 as D (5 bases). The CDR3 covers 16 residues. In germline, CDR1 is MDHEN, CDR2 SYDVKM. Trimming took 2 bases from V and 1 from J, leaving 15 bases between them. This CDR3 reads CASSLLGPGGSYEQYF. CDR3 nucleotides: TGTGCCAGCAGTTTACTTGGTCCAGGCGGGTCCTACGAGCAGTACTTC.

The CDR3 spells CATARGGEQYF. The CDR3 DNA reads as TGTGCCACCGCGAGGGGGGGCGAGCAGTACTTC. V usage is TRBV24-1 and J usage is TRBJ2-7; maybe TRBD2 (7 bases). Trimming left V 9 bases short and J 6 bases short, with 11 bases between. Germline CDR1 reads KGHDR; CDR2 reads SFDVKD. This CDR3 contains 11 residues.

This chain links TRBV30 with TRBJ2-1; D unresolved. Germline assignment: CDR1 GTSNPN and CDR2 SVGIG (reference sequence). The CDR3 covers 12 residues. The ends were cut back, 0 bases at V and 7 bases at J, with 7 bases in the middle. CDR3 coding DNA: TGTGCCTGGAGTGTACTCGGTAATGAGCAGTTCTTC. Its protein is CAWSVLGNEQFF.